Reported below is one T cell receptor beta chain. Other DNA sequences in this sample translate to the same CDR3. The data belong to a study of shared clonotypes between healthy human individuals. Profiled with immunoSEQ multiplex PCR; TCRdb holds only in-frame clones, not every one. This sample carries roughly 1,800,000 clones, about 95% of them seen once, and the ten largest clones take 1.2%. Naive CD8 cells lacked CD45RO and underwent positive selection for CCR7, leaving out terminally differentiated effector memory CD45RA+ cells. The sequence was collected from a man between 18 and 29 years old in good health. Sequencing was carried out using naive CD8+ T cells sorted from blood.

In DNA form, the CDR3 reads TGTGCCAGCAGCGGGACTAACCAAGAGACCCAGTACTTC. It yields the protein CASSGTNQETQYF. The chain joins TRBV9 to TRBJ2-5, with D perhaps TRBD2 (6 bases). CDR3 length: 13 amino acids. Germline assignment: CDR1 SGDLS and CDR2 YYNGEE. The germline V and J ends were trimmed by 3 bases and 0 bases, with 6 bases remaining between them.